A single TCR beta chain is shown here with its context. The antigen remains unidentified. The data stem from a study of cytomegalovirus exposure and HLA in healthy donors. Study results and caveats: Equally common other TCR beta chains were less clonally expanded than HLA-associated ones, a later analysis found. A missense DCLRE1C variant was associated with V- and J-gene trimming of TCR beta chains in a later analysis, and an independent cohort replicated the association. Previously analyzed data showed that most TCR beta V segments were productive at a frequency of about 90% or about 30%.

It was healthy bone marrow donors who served as donors. Germline V gene sequence: CDR1 MNHEY, CDR2 SMNVEV (reference sequence). V dropped 5 bases and J dropped 1; count of bases not matched to a gene: 4. The CDR3 sequence is 15 residues long. PCR amplification relied on 60 Vbeta primers (plus 13 Jbeta primers). The method was immunoSEQ multiplex PCR; TCRdb's version includes in-frame clones alone and lacks a portion of them. The sample lists some 170,000 clones, about 79% occurring once. Sequencing used PBMCs. The receptor was isolated from a man aged 35 to 55 in good health and CMV-seropositive. V usage is TRBV27 and J usage is TRBJ2-5; 10 bases are a match to TRBD1. The CDR3 spells CASSLDRGTQETQYF. CDR3 nucleotides: TGTGCCAGCAGTCTGGACAGGGGGACCCAAGAGACCCAGTACTTC.